This TCR beta chain originates from a study of Graves' ophthalmopathy and Graves' hyperthyroidism. The diagnosis was founded upon clinical symptoms, serum thyroxine, TRAb, thyroid ultrasound and orbital computed tomography. Study-wide findings and caveats: Sensitivity reached roughly 71% and specificity approximately 72% when the model predicted ophthalmopathy progression. In blood appeared most of the expanded thyroid clonotypes whose frequency exceeded 0.001.

For this clonotype: Its matching antigen is unknown.

Using RNA transcripts, the TCR beta CDR3 regions were amplified. First-round RT-PCR with HTBI primers preceded a second-round multiplex PCR. In TCRdb, the multiplex PCR reads were re-called with MiXCR into one record per CDR3 protein. The sample includes almost 750,000 distinct CDR3 sequences, roughly two fifths of them seen just once. The receptor was derived from an adult man with Graves' ophthalmopathy. Source material: peripheral blood.

CDR3 loop: CASKDRVQETQYF. Written as DNA, the CDR3 is TGTGCCTCCAAGGACAGGGTCCAAGAGACCCAGTACTTC. The chain uses TRBV12-3 or TRBV12-4 and TRBJ2-5; 8 nucleotides match TRBD1. There are 13 residues in the CDR3. V gave up 11 bases and J gave up 1 base; unmatched junction bases: 6.